This is a list of T cell receptor beta chains from one sample in a study of naive and memory T cell subsets. One entry per CDR3 protein, called by TCRdb with MiXCR from the UMI-ligation and nested PCR reads. This table holds around 93,000 distinct CDR3 sequences, about 11% found once. The material sequenced was naive CD4+ T cells from blood. The source of these receptors is a human donor in good health. Each CDR3 is given with its conserved first and last residue. D genes are given only for firm matches. For some rows the clone size is stated as once, few or many, or as a class when expanded; others skip it.

CDR3 protein: CSVEDPGAGSYNEQFF; CDR3 DNA: TGCAGCGTTGAAGATCCGGGCGCCGGCTCCTACAATGAGCAGTTCTTC; V gene: TRBV29-1; D gene: -; J gene: TRBJ2-1; clone size: few
CDR3 protein: CASSASHTGYHEQYF; CDR3 DNA: TGTGCCAGCAGCGCCAGCCACACGGGATACCACGAGCAGTACTTC; V gene: TRBV9; D gene: -; J gene: TRBJ2-7; clone size: few
CDR3 protein: CASSLTLFSYEQYF; CDR3 DNA: TGTGCCAGCAGCTTAACATTGTTTTCCTACGAGCAGTACTTC; V gene: TRBV7-2; D gene: -; J gene: TRBJ2-7; clone size: -
CDR3 protein: CASSLRDRVSEQYF; CDR3 DNA: TGTGCCAGCAGTTTAAGGGACAGGGTTTCCGAGCAGTACTTC; V gene: TRBV12-3/TRBV12-4; D gene: TRBD1; J gene: TRBJ2-7; clone size: -
CDR3 protein: CSASRGSSYEQYF; CDR3 DNA: TGCAGTGCTAGCCGCGGGAGTTCCTACGAGCAGTACTTC; V gene: TRBV20-1; D gene: TRBD2; J gene: TRBJ2-7; clone size: many
CDR3 protein: CASSIVGQGANEQFF; CDR3 DNA: TGTGCCAGTAGTATAGTGGGACAGGGGGCGAATGAGCAGTTCTTC; V gene: TRBV19; D gene: TRBD1; J gene: TRBJ2-1; clone size: many
CDR3 protein: CASTRGAWETQYF; CDR3 DNA: TGTGCCAGCACCCGGGGGGCTTGGGAGACCCAGTACTTC; V gene: TRBV7-6; D gene: -; J gene: TRBJ2-5; clone size: many
CDR3 protein: CAAPLTPSYGYTF; CDR3 DNA: TGTGCCGCACCATTAACGCCCTCCTATGGCTACACCTTC; V gene: TRBV2; D gene: -; J gene: TRBJ1-2; clone size: few
CDR3 protein: CASRRGQGGFGYTF; CDR3 DNA: TGTGCCAGCAGACGTGGACAGGGCGGGTTTGGCTACACCTTC; V gene: TRBV28; D gene: TRBD1; J gene: TRBJ1-2; clone size: few
CDR3 protein: CSARGSGGQETQYF; CDR3 DNA: TGCAGTGCTAGAGGGTCCGGCGGCCAAGAGACCCAGTACTTC; V gene: TRBV20-1; D gene: -; J gene: TRBJ2-5; clone size: many
CDR3 protein: CASSFGQRSQYF; CDR3 DNA: TGTGCCAGCAGCTTTGGCCAGAGATCGCAGTACTTC; V gene: TRBV7-9; D gene: -; J gene: TRBJ2-7; clone size: many
CDR3 protein: CASSFEGAGTDTQYF; CDR3 DNA: TGTGCCAGCAGTTTTGAGGGGGCGGGGACAGATACGCAGTATTTT; V gene: TRBV28; D gene: -; J gene: TRBJ2-3; clone size: few